The clone carrying this T cell receptor (beta chain) occurred once. Its antigen is not identified. The entry originates in a study of T cell repertoires in cytomegalovirus infection. Overall study context: It can be stated that public TCR beta signatures indicated CMV infection as well as a matching HLA type.

TCRdb itself ran the reads through MiXCR, one entry per CDR3 protein. The sample contains 380,000 or so distinct CDR3 sequences, about a third of which appear only once. Germline V lookup: CDR1 KGHDR, CDR2 SFDVKD. This CDR3 has 13 residues. The V end was cut by 3 bases, the J end by 3 bases, with 7 bases between. The source material was cultured PBMCs, sampled from culture after CMV antigen stimulation. The chain has TRBV24-1 and TRBJ1-1, with D possibly matching TRBD1 (5 bases). The TCR comes from a human donor in good health (CMV status not recorded). Some clones in this sample may be carry-over from other donors' samples. The CDR3 is CATSDRGYTEAFF. In DNA, the CDR3 is TGTGCCACCAGTGATCGGGGGTACACTGAAGCTTTCTTT.